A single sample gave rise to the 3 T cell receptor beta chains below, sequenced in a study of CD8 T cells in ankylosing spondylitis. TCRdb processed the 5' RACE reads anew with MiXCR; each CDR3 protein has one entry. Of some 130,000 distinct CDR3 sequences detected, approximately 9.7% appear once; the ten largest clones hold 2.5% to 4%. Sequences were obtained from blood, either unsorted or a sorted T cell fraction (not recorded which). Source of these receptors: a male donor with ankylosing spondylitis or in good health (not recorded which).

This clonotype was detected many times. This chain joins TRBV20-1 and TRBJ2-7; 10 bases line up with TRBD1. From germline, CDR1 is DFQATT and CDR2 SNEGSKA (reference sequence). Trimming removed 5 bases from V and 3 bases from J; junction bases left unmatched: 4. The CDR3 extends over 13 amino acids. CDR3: CSASGTGDYEQYF. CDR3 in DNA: TGCAGTGCTTCGGGGACAGGGGACTACGAGCAGTACTTC.

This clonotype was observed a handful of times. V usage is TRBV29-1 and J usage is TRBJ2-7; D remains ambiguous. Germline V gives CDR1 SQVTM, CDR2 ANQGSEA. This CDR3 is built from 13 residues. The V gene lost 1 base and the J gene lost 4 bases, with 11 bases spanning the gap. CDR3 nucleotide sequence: TGCAGCGTTGAAGTCAGACTCGGGTACGAGCAGTACTTC. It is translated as CSVEVRLGYEQYF.

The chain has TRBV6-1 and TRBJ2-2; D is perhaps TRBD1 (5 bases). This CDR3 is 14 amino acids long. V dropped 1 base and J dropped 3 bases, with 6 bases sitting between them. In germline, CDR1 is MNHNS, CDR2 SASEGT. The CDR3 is CASSEGRDTGELFF. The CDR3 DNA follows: TGTGCCAGCAGTGAAGGCAGGGACACCGGGGAGCTGTTTTTT.